These T cell receptor beta chains were read from a single sample in a study of response to subunit inactivated influenza vaccine. TCRdb re-called the RT-PCR reads through MiXCR, storing one row per CDR3 protein. The sample yields more than 700,000 distinct CDR3 sequences, approximately 22% seen once. Sequenced here: PBMCs from blood, sampled approximately 5 days after vaccination. These receptors were collected from a man aged 50 to 60 who received an inactivated influenza vaccine. Both conserved end residues are part of each CDR3. D genes are given only for firm matches. Rows may omit the clone size; those that give it use once, few, many or a size class.

J | size | D | V | CDR3 | DNA
TRBJ1-1 | NA | TRBD1 | TRBV15 | CATSRERQGTEAFF | TGTGCCACCAGCAGGGAAAGACAGGGCACTGAAGCTTTCTTT
TRBJ2-2 | few | NA | TRBV7-2 | CASSLVPRAGELFF | TGTGCCAGCAGCTTAGTGCCCAGGGCCGGGGAGCTGTTTTTT
TRBJ2-1 | NA | NA | TRBV29-1 | CSVEDNNNEQFF | TGCAGCGTTGAAGACAACAACAATGAGCAGTTCTTC
TRBJ2-1 | NA | NA | TRBV3-1 | CASSFTWDNEQFF | TGTGCCAGCAGCTTTACATGGGACAATGAGCAGTTCTTC
TRBJ2-1 | NA | TRBD2 | TRBV6-5 | CASRYPSSGRKVEQFF | TGTGCCAGCAGATATCCATCTAGCGGGAGGAAAGTTGAGCAGTTCTTC
TRBJ2-2 | many | NA | TRBV12-3/TRBV12-4 | CASSERPPSTGELFF | TGTGCCAGCAGTGAACGTCCGCCGAGCACCGGGGAGCTGTTTTTT
TRBJ2-7 | few | TRBD1 | TRBV10-2 | CASSETGATSEAQYF | TGCGCCAGCAGTGAGACAGGGGCGACAAGTGAGGCGCAGTACTTC
TRBJ2-1 | many | TRBD2 | TRBV24-1 | CATSDSRSGNEQFF | TGTGCCACCAGTGACTCCCGTAGCGGGAATGAGCAGTTCTTC
TRBJ1-2 | NA | NA | TRBV29-1 | CSVEGNGVGYTF | TGCAGCGTTGAAGGAAACGGGGTCGGCTACACCTTC
TRBJ2-3 | NA | TRBD2 | TRBV11-2 | CASSLVLRRGSADTQYF | TGTGCCAGCAGCTTAGTCTTGCGGCGGGGGAGTGCAGATACGCAGTATTTT